The 19 T cell receptor beta chains below all came from one sample that was sequenced in a study of blood T cells in healthy people across ages. Through a sample-barcoded 5' primer and a J-beta primer mix, a second PCR was run for roughly 7 to 12 cycles. TCRdb re-derived calls from the 5' RACE reads in MiXCR, one entry per CDR3 protein. This sample has 1.5 million to 2 million distinct CDR3 sequences, with around half found just once. The sequenced sample consisted of blood. The receptors were sampled from a woman between 35 and 50 years old in good health.

This clonotype turned up a few times. This chain joins TRBV20-1 and TRBJ2-3; maybe TRBD1 (5 bases). Germline V CDR1 and CDR2: DFQATT, SNEGSKA (reference sequence). Trimming shortened V by 5 bases and J by 1 base, and 10 bases separated the two germline ends. The CDR3 has 13 amino acids. The CDR3 sequence: CSAFDSRTDTQYF. The CDR3 coding sequence is TGCAGTGCTTTCGACAGTCGCACAGATACGCAGTATTTT.

The chain combines TRBV7-9 with TRBJ2-5; tentatively, D is TRBD1 or TRBD2 (5 bases each). The CDR3 extends over 16 amino acids. Germline assignment: CDR1 SEHNR and CDR2 FQNEAQ (reference sequence). Trimming stripped 3 bases from V and 1 base from J, with 15 bases between. The CDR3 nucleotides are TGTGCCAGCAGCTTGATGAGGGGCCCCCTCCAAGAGACCCAGTACTTC. Translated: CASSLMRGPLQETQYF.

In its sample, this clonotype was seen a few times. CDR3 loop: CASSLQGVTEAFF. For the CDR3, the DNA is TGTGCCAGCAGTTTACAGGGAGTCACTGAAGCTTTCTTT. The rearrangement joins TRBV12-3 or TRBV12-4 to TRBJ1-1; D might be TRBD1 (5 bases). The V end lost 2 bases, the J end lost 4 bases, and 8 bases lay between the germline ends. The CDR3 runs 13 residues.

V usage is TRBV28 and J usage is TRBJ1-2; 7 bases are shared with TRBD1. The CDR3 is made up of 13 amino acids. With V trimmed by 5 bases and J by 6 bases, 6 bases remained unmatched. CDR1 and CDR2 from the germline V gene are MDHEN and SYDVKM. The CDR3, as DNA: TGTGCCAGCAGTCAAGACAGGGTGCATGGCTACACCTTC. It specifies CASSQDRVHGYTF.

The chain employs TRBV28 and TRBJ2-1; a possible D gene is TRBD2 (5 bases). The germline CDR1 and CDR2 sequences are MDHEN and SYDVKM. V gave up 1 base and J gave up 5 bases, with 9 bases separating them. This CDR3 comprises 14 residues. Written as DNA, the CDR3 is TGTGCCAGCAGTTTATTCTCCGGGGACAATGAGCAGTTCTTC. It yields the protein CASSLFSGDNEQFF.

The chain couples TRBV7-3 to TRBJ2-3, with D perhaps matching TRBD1 (5 bases). The V end was cut by 7 bases, the J end by 4 bases, with 21 bases between. The CDR3 extends over 16 amino acids. Germline loops: CDR1 SGHTA, CDR2 FQGTGA. CDR3 protein: CASILVAFLGADTQYF. CDR3 in DNA: TGTGCCAGCATCTTGGTGGCGTTTCTAGGGGCAGATACGCAGTATTTT.

CDR3: CASSLGAGHPSNSPLHF. For the CDR3, the DNA is TGTGCCAGCAGCTTAGGGGCGGGCCACCCTTCAAATTCACCCCTCCACTTT. V and J are TRBV7-2 and TRBJ1-6, with D unclear. The CDR3 loop spans 17 amino acids. V dropped 1 base and J dropped 7 bases, with 17 bases sitting between them. Germline CDR1 and CDR2: SGHTA and FQGNSA.

The chain carries TRBV5-1 and TRBJ2-5; D is perhaps TRBD1 (5 bases). Germline-derived CDR1 and CDR2 are SGHRS and YFSETQ. Trimming cost V 2 bases and J 6 bases, with 8 bases left between them. The CDR3 covers 12 residues. Written as DNA, the CDR3 is TGCGCCAGCAGCTTAGGGGAACAGACCCAGTACTTC. It codes for CASSLGEQTQYF.

The chain carries TRBV6-2 or TRBV6-3 and TRBJ2-2, with TRBD1 matching 8 bases. Trimming took 0 bases from V and 0 from J; bases not matched to a gene: 6. The length of the CDR3 is 18 residues. Germline CDR1 is MNHEY and CDR2 is SVGEGT. The CDR3 region is CASSYSRQGPSNTGELFF. CDR3 sequence (DNA): TGTGCCAGCAGTTACTCGAGACAGGGGCCCTCGAACACCGGGGAGCTGTTTTTT.

This chain connects TRBV5-6 to TRBJ2-1; D possibly corresponds to TRBD2 (6 bases). CDR1 and CDR2 from the germline V gene are SGHDT and YYEEEE. The CDR3 runs 15 residues. Deletions cut 4 bases from V and 3 bases from J, with 14 bases between. The CDR3 DNA follows: TGTGCCAGCAGCCCCCCTTTCGGGAGCTACAATGAGCAGTTCTTC. Protein: CASSPPFGSYNEQFF.

This clonotype was recorded a few times. V gene TRBV28 combines with J gene TRBJ2-7, with D maybe TRBD2 (6 bases). The germline CDR1 and CDR2 sequences are MDHEN and SYDVKM. V gave up 2 bases and J gave up 7 bases, with 15 bases separating them. The CDR3 length is 14 residues. This CDR3 reads CASSLAGTPREQYF. CDR3 nucleotides: TGTGCCAGCAGTTTAGCGGGGACTCCCCGTGAGCAGTACTTC.

The DNA of the CDR3 is TGCGCCAGCAGCCTCCACACACAGGGGGATGTTAATTCACCCCTCCACTTT. Its protein is CASSLHTQGDVNSPLHF. The rearrangement joins TRBV4-1 to TRBJ1-6, with 8 bases that match TRBD1. The germline V gene encodes CDR1 MGHRA and CDR2 YSYEKL. The CDR3 sequence is 17 residues long. V lost 4 bases to trimming and J lost 6 bases; unmatched junction nucleotides: 11.

This chain links TRBV6-6 with TRBJ2-5; a possible D gene is TRBD1 (5 bases). CDR3 length: 14 residues. CDR1 and CDR2 from the germline V gene are MNHNY and SVGAGI (reference sequence). Trimming removed 2 bases from V and 5 bases from J, with 12 bases in between. The CDR3 sequence is CASSYLGRPETQYF. CDR3 DNA: TGTGCCAGCAGTTACCTGGGGCGTCCTGAGACCCAGTACTTC.

J is TRBJ1-1 and V is TRBV5-1, with D possibly matching TRBD1 (6 bases). V lost 4 bases and J lost 1, with 8 bases in between. Germline CDR1 SGHRS, CDR2 YFSETQ. This CDR3 spans 13 amino acids. In DNA, the CDR3 is TGCGCCAGCAGCAAGGACAGGAACACTGAAGCTTTCTTT. Translated: CASSKDRNTEAFF. Complete variable domain (other parts from reference TRBV5-1 and TRBJ1-1): KAGVTQTPRYLIKTRGQQVTLSCSPISGHRSVSWYQQTPGQGLQFLFEYFSETQRNKGNFPGRFSGRQFSNSRSEMNVSTLELGDSALYLCASSKDRNTEAFFGQGTRLTVV.

In regard to this clonotype: One junction end does not reproduce the germline sequence, and a read error may be involved. For the CDR3, the DNA is TGTGCCAGCAGTGACCACAGGGGGACTAATGAGAAACTGTTTTTT. It translates to CASSDHRGTNEKLFF. The V and J genes are TRBV2 and TRBJ1-4; 8 nucleotides line up with TRBD1. The CDR3 is 15 amino acids. CDR1 SNHLY and CDR2 FYNNEI come from the germline V gene.

V gene TRBV6-1 combines with J gene TRBJ1-2; D gene unclear. The CDR3 loop spans 14 amino acids. In germline, CDR1 is MNHNS, CDR2 SASEGT. V lost 6 bases, J lost 0 bases, and 11 bases lay in between. The chain's CDR3 is CASRIQPSNYGYTF. The CDR3 nucleotides are TGTGCCAGCAGGATACAGCCGTCTAACTATGGCTACACCTTC.

This chain joins TRBV7-2 and TRBJ1-2; 9 positions agree with TRBD1. CDR1 and CDR2 from the germline V gene are SGHTA and FQGNSA. V was clipped by 4 bases and J by 7 bases; unmatched bases: 10. The CDR3 is made up of 15 amino acids. CDR3 sequence reads: CASSWTGTGSSGYTF. CDR3 in DNA: TGTGCCAGCAGCTGGACCGGGACAGGGTCTTCTGGCTACACCTTC.

The V gene is TRBV29-1, the J gene TRBJ2-5; 9 nucleotides match TRBD1. Looked up from germline, CDR1 is SQVTM and CDR2 is ANQGSEA. Losses at the gene ends were 6 bases for V and 11 bases for J; bases not matched to a gene: 19. This CDR3 contains 15 residues. In DNA form, the CDR3 reads TGCAGCGTGAAGGAGCCGGGACAGGGACATGGGGAGCAGTACTTC. This encodes CSVKEPGQGHGEQYF.

The rearrangement joins TRBV4-1 to TRBJ2-3, with D possibly being TRBD1 or TRBD2 (5 bases each). Per the germline V gene, CDR1 is MGHRA and CDR2 is YSYEKL. Trimming cost V 0 bases and J 4 bases, with 8 bases left between them. The CDR3 consists of 14 residues. CDR3 DNA sequence: TGCGCCAGCAGCCAAGAGGGGGATGCAGATACGCAGTATTTT. Encoded protein: CASSQEGDADTQYF.